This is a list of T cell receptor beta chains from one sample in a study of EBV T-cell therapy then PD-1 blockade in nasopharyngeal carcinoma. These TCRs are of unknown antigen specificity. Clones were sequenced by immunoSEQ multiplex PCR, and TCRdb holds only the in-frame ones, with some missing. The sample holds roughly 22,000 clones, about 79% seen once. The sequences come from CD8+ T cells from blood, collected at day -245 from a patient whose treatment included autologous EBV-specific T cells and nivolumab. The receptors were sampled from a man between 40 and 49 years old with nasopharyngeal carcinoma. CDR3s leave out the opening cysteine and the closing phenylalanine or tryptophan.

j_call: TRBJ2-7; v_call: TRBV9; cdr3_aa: ASSVGQGEQY
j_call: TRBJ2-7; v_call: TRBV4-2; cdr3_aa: ASSQDFTGAPNEQY
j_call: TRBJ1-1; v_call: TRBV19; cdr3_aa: ASSLWDSGNTEAF
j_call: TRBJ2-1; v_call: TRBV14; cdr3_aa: ASSRRGGPYNEQF
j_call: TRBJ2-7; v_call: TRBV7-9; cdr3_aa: ASSYEDRAYEQY
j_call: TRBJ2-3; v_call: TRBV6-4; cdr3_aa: ASSALAGEADTQY
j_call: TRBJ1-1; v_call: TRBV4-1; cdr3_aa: ASSYGTGLNTEAF
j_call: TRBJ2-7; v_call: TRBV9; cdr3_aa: ASSVAAGGSEQY
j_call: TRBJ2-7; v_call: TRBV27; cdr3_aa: ASAGSLTYEQY
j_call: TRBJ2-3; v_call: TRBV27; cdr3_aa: ASSPAYDTQY
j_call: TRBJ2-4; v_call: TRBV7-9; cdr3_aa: ASSPPAGAKNIQY
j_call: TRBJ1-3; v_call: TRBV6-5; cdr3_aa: ASSYLAGQGNTIY
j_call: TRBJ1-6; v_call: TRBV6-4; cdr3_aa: ASSETGGVGNSPLH
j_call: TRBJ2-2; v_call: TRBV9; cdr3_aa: ASSVDGPGELF
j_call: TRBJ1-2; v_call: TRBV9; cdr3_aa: ASSGRYGYT
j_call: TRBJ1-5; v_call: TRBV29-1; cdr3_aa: SVVDRWDQPQH
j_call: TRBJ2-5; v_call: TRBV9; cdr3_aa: ASSVEGNQETQY
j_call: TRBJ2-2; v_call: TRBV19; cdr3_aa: ASSARGEGTGELF
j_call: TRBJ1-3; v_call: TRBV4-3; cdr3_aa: ASSPGTGRGNTIY
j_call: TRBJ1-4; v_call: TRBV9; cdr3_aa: ASSQRGSRANEKLF
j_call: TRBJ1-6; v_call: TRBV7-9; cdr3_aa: ASSSPLRAHSPLH
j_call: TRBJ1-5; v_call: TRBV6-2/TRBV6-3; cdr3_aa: ASSQSRRDPWGQPQH
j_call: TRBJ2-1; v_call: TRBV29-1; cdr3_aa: SVDSNPHIEQF
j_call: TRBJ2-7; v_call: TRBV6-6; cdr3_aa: ASSYAPGTGH
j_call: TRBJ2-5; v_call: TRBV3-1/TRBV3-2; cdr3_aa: ASSQDYRGTQY
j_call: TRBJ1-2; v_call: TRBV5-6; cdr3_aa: ASSFVEGARYGYT
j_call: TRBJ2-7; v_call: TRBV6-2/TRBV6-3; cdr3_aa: ASSSHSYEQY
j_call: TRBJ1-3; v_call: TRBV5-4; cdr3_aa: ASSFQGGTGNTIY
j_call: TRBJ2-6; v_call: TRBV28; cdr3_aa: ASRVSWANVLT